The 11 T cell receptor beta chains given below trace back to one sample, sequenced in a study of cytomegalovirus exposure and HLA in healthy donors. It was with 60 Vbeta and 13 Jbeta primers that the PCR ran. Using immunoSEQ multiplex PCR, the repertoire was profiled, and TCRdb retains in-frame clones only, with some absent. This sample yields 200,000 to 250,000 clones, of which approximately 78% are seen a single time; about 3.1% belongs to the top ten. The sequenced sample was PBMCs. Receptors originate from a man younger than 45 in good health and CMV-seronegative.

This chain joins TRBV6-5 and TRBJ2-1; maybe TRBD1 (6 bases). CDR3 length: 14 amino acids. V gave up 6 bases and J gave up 7 bases, with 16 bases separating them. In germline, CDR1 is MNHEY, CDR2 SVGAGI. The CDR3 region is CASSLPGAVNEQFF. The CDR3 DNA is TGTGCCAGCAGCCTACCAGGGGCCGTAAATGAGCAGTTCTTC.

V gene TRBV7-9 combines with J gene TRBJ1-6, with D perhaps matching TRBD1 (5 bases). The CDR3 extends over 14 amino acids. Germline CDR1 reads SEHNR; CDR2 reads FQNEAQ (reference sequence). Trimming took off 8 bases at V and 9 bases at J, with 17 bases between the two ends. The CDR3 here is CASAGDGLLSPLHF. In DNA form, the CDR3 reads TGTGCCAGCGCGGGGGACGGGCTGCTTTCACCCCTCCACTTT.

This clone was detected only a few times. The rearrangement links TRBV4-1 to TRBJ2-7; no reliable D call. The CDR3 loop spans 15 amino acids. Trimming took 0 bases from V and 4 from J, leaving 13 bases between them. Germline V CDR1 and CDR2: MGHRA, YSYEKL. The DNA of the CDR3 is TGCGCCAGCAGCCAAGATGGAGACCCTGGGTACGAGCAGTACTTC. The encoded protein is CASSQDGDPGYEQYF.

Notes on this clone: Compared with germline, one end of the junction differs, possibly owing to a read error. The chain joins TRBV7-7 to TRBJ2-7, with 8 bases matching TRBD2. In germline, CDR1 is SSHAT, CDR2 FNYEAQ (reference sequence). CDR3 length: 13 amino acids. This CDR3 reads CASSGGRSDEQYF. The CDR3 region has the DNA TGTGCTAGCAGCGGGGGCAGGTCAGACGAGCAGTACTTC. Together with reference TRBV7-7 and TRBJ2-7, the CDR3 gives the full variable domain: GAGVSQSPRYKVTKRGQDVTLRCDPISSHATLYWYQQALGQGPEFLTYFNYEAQPDKSGLPSDRFSAERPEGSISTLTIQRTEQRDSAMYRCASSGGRSDEQYFGPGTRLTVT.

V and J are TRBV28 and TRBJ2-5, with TRBD2 matching over 8 bases. The germline CDR1 and CDR2 sequences are MDHEN and SYDVKM. Germline trimming cut 6 bases from V and 2 bases from J; bases unmatched to any gene: 5. The CDR3 length is 14 residues. CDR3 residues: CASSLPGGQETQYF. CDR3 DNA: TGTGCCAGCAGCCTCCCGGGGGGGCAAGAGACCCAGTACTTC. Full variable domain (rest looked up from reference TRBV28 and TRBJ2-5): DVKVTQSSRYLVKRTGEKVFLECVQDMDHENMFWYRQDPGLGLRLIYFSYDVKMKEKGDIPEGYSVSREKKERFSLILESASTNQTSMYLCASSLPGGQETQYFGPGTRLLVL.

This clone was observed a handful of times. The J gene is TRBJ1-1, the V gene TRBV4-2; the D is unclear. This CDR3 has 13 residues. Per germline, CDR1 LGHNA and CDR2 YNFKEQ. V lost 4 bases and J 5 bases, leaving 11 bases between the germline ends. CDR3 amino acids: CASSPNRGTEAFF. Written as DNA, the CDR3 is TGTGCCAGCAGCCCAAATCGAGGAACTGAAGCTTTCTTT.

J is TRBJ1-5 and V is TRBV6-6; 7 bases fit TRBD1. This CDR3 contains 14 residues. V was pared by 6 bases and J by 7 bases, with 9 bases of the junction left unmatched. In germline, CDR1 is MNHNY, CDR2 SVGAGI (reference sequence). In DNA, the CDR3 is TGTGCCAGCAGCGACCCGACAGGGAGACAGCCCCAGCATTTT. This gives the protein CASSDPTGRQPQHF.

This chain uses TRBV6-6 with TRBJ2-7; D perhaps matches TRBD1 (6 bases). CDR1 is MNHNY and CDR2 is SVGAGI in the germline V gene (reference sequence). V was clipped by 2 bases and J by 3 bases, with 14 bases between them. CDR3 length: 15 residues. The CDR3 loop reads CASSYESRGNYEQYF. The CDR3, as DNA: TGTGCCAGCAGTTACGAGAGCAGGGGAAACTACGAGCAGTACTTC.

This rearrangement joins TRBV28 to TRBJ2-5, with 8 bases fitting TRBD2. J lost 5 bases, V lost 11 bases, and 10 bases had no gene match. Per germline, CDR1 MDHEN and CDR2 SYDVKM. This CDR3 spans 13 amino acids. The CDR3 sequence is CAGRGGLMETQYF. CDR3 nucleotides: TGTGCCGGTCGGGGGGGCCTTATGGAGACCCAGTACTTC.

The chain joins TRBV7-6 to TRBJ2-7; D is perhaps TRBD2 (5 bases). In germline, CDR1 is SGHVS, CDR2 FNYEAQ. The CDR3 has 13 residues. Trimming cost V 2 bases and J 3 bases, with 8 bases left between them. CDR3 residues: CASSLNEGYEQYF. CDR3 nucleotides: TGTGCCAGCAGCTTAAATGAGGGCTACGAGCAGTACTTC.

The rearrangement joins TRBV28 to TRBJ1-1; no firm D call. The CDR3 covers 17 residues. Germline V gene sequence: CDR1 MDHEN, CDR2 SYDVKM. Deletions cut 3 bases from V and 0 bases from J, with 17 bases between. The CDR3 reads CASSFPRAGLMNTEAFF. In DNA, the CDR3 is TGTGCCAGCAGTTTCCCAAGAGCAGGCCTCATGAACACTGAAGCTTTCTTT.